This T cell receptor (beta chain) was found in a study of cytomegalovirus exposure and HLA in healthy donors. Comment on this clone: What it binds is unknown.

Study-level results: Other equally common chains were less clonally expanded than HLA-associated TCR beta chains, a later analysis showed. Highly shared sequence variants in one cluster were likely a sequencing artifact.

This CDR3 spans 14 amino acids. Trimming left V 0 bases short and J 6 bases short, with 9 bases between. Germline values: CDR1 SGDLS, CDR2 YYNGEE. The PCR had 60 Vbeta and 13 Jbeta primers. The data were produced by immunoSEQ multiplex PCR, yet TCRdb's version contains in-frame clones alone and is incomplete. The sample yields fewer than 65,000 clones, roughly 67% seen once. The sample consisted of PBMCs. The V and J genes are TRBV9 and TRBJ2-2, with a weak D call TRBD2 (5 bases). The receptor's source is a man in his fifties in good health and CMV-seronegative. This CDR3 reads CASSVASGAGELFF. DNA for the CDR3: TGTGCCAGCAGCGTAGCTTCCGGGGCCGGGGAGCTGTTTTTT.